This T cell receptor beta chain appears in the sequencing data of a study of shared clonotypes between healthy human individuals. On the study more broadly: CD8 memory received one plate per donor, CD8 naive two, CD4 memory three and CD4 naive three.

CDR1 SEHNR and CDR2 FQNEAQ come from the germline V gene (reference sequence). Trimming took 5 bases from V and 4 from J, leaving 7 bases between them. This CDR3 comprises 12 residues. Study outcomes and limitations: Non-shared clonotypes had lower generation probabilities than those shared by all four donors.

Worth noting for this clone: Antigen specificity is unknown.

Each subset's genomic DNA was shared equally among a number of immunoSEQ plates. Per the original methods: ImmunoSEQ output held junction-only sequences without quality scores, so filtering differed. This table comes from immunoSEQ multiplex PCR, and its TCRdb copy is limited to in-frame clones, with some not included. The V and J calls and the clone size are those of that table, but D and trimming were determined from the DNA. The sample lists about 1 million clones; more than 65% were seen once. The specimen sequenced was memory CD4+ T cells sorted from blood. Subset meaning: CD45RA-negative fraction. The chain has TRBV7-9 and TRBJ2-3; unclear D gene. The receptor was isolated from a man younger than 30 in good health. Here the CDR3 reads CASSQSADTQYF. The CDR3 coding sequence is TGTGCCAGCAGCCAATCTGCAGATACGCAGTATTTT.